This T cell receptor beta chain was sequenced during a study of human T cells and chemical hapten exposure. Study results and caveats: Expanded TCRs made up significantly more big CDR3 similarity clusters than controls did. No change in TCRs above 1 in 1000 frequency was produced by DPC sensitization.

Time point: patch test 1, 2 weeks after DPC sensitization. Treatment given: therapeutic diphenylcyclopropenone sensitization with weekly scalp DPC. It was from unfractionated whole blood that total RNA was extracted. A word on this clonotype: Its antigen is as yet unknown.

Via MiXCR, TCRdb re-called the RACE reads, giving one row per CDR3 protein. Of some 190,000 distinct CDR3 sequences listed, about 22% are singletons. Germline values: CDR1 MNHEY, CDR2 SMNVEV (reference sequence). This CDR3 comprises 17 residues. The ends lost 4 bases at V and 4 bases at J; junction bases unmatched: 6. The input for sequencing was whole blood, taken in connection with sensitization to the hapten diphenylcyclopropenone (DPC). V gene TRBV27 combines with J gene TRBJ2-6; 11 bases fit TRBD1. This clonotype was sampled from a woman between 50 and 59 years old with alopecia areata. Some clones in this sample may be carry-over from other donors' samples. The CDR3 DNA follows: TGTGCCAGCAGTTCGGGGACAGGGGGGAGCGGGGCCAACGTCCTGACTTTC. Translation gives CASSSGTGGSGANVLTF.